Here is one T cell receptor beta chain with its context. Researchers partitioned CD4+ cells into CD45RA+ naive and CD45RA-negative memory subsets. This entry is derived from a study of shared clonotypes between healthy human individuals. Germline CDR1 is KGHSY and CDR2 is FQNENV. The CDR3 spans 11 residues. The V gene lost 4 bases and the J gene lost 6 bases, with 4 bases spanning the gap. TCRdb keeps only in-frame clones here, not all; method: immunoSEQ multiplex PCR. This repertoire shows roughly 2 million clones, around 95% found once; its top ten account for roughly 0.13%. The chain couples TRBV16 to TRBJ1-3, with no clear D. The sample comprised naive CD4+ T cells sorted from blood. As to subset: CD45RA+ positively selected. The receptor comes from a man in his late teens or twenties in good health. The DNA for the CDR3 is TGTGCCAGCAGCCCTCAAAACACCATATATTTT. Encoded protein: CASSPQNTIYF.